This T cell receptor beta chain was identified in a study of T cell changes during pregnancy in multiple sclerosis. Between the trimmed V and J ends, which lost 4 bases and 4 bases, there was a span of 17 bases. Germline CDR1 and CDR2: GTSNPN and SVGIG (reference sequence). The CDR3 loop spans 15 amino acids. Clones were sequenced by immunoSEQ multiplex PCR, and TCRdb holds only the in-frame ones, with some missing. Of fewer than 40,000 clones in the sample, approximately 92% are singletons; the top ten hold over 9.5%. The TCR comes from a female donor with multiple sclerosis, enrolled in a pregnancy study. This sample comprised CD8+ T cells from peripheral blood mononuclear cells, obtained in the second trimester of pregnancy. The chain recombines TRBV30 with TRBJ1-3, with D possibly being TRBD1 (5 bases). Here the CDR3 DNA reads TGTGCCTGGAATACAGGCCGGGCATCAGGAAACACCATATATTTT. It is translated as CAWNTGRASGNTIYF. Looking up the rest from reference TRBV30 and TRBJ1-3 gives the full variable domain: SQTIHQWPATLVQPVGSPLSLECTVEGTSNPNLYWYRQAAGRGLQLLFYSVGIGQISSEVPQNLSASRPQDRQFILSSKKLLLSDSGFYLCAWNTGRASGNTIYFGEGSWLTVV.